One and the same sample provided the 7 T cell receptor beta chains below, sequenced in a study of control samples from healthy donors and cancer patients. The protocol was immunoSEQ multiplex PCR, while the TCRdb copy is restricted to in-frame clones and leaves out a portion. Of tens of thousands of clones in the sample, about 88% were seen once. The sample taken for sequencing was blood. Source of these receptors: a woman aged 50 to 60 in good health.

This clone has just one count. J is TRBJ1-2 and V is TRBV12-5; D not certain. The V and J ends lost 5 bases and 4 bases respectively, with 14 bases between them. The V gene's germline CDR1 is LGHNT and CDR2 FRNRAP. This CDR3 spans 14 amino acids. The CDR3 loop is CASGNWGGSYGYTF. The DNA for the CDR3 is TGTGCTAGTGGTAACTGGGGAGGGAGCTATGGCTACACCTTC.

The V gene is TRBV11-2, the J gene TRBJ2-4; 7 bases fit TRBD1. The CDR3 extends over 16 amino acids. Germline V gene data show CDR1 as SGHAT and CDR2 as FQNNGV. Losses at the gene ends were 3 bases for V and 2 bases for J; bases not matched to a gene: 7. The CDR3 DNA is TGTGCCAGCAGCTTTGGACAGGTCGGATCCAAAAACATTCAGTACTTC. Its translation: CASSFGQVGSKNIQYF.

This clone was found a few times. CDR3 bases: TGTGCCAGCAGCTTGACAGGGACTGAGCAGTTCTTC. The encoded protein is CASSLTGTEQFF. The rearrangement uses TRBV7-9 and TRBJ2-1, with 7 positions matching TRBD1. V was pared by 3 bases and J by 9 bases, with 2 bases of the junction left unmatched. Germline CDR1 and CDR2: SEHNR and FQNEAQ (reference sequence). The CDR3 totals 12 residues.

This clone came up a few times. The genes are TRBV28 and TRBJ2-1, with a possible D match to TRBD2 (5 bases). Germline V gene lookup returns CDR1 MDHEN and CDR2 SYDVKM. Trimming took 7 bases from V and 5 from J, leaving 15 bases between them. This CDR3 is 14 amino acids long. The CDR3 protein is CASTSGLAHNEQFF. CDR3 coding DNA: TGTGCCAGCACCTCGGGGTTAGCGCACAATGAGCAGTTCTTC.

This clone was picked up one time. This rearrangement joins TRBV5-1 to TRBJ2-1; D is possibly TRBD2 (5 bases). The CDR3 loop spans 14 amino acids. The V end was cut by 0 bases, the J end by 5 bases, with 9 bases between. CDR1 and CDR2 from the germline V gene are SGHRS and YFSETQ. In DNA form, the CDR3 reads TGCGCCAGCAGCTTGGCGCGGGCCGACAATGAGCAGTTCTTC. Its protein is CASSLARADNEQFF.

This chain links TRBV6-5 with TRBJ1-1, with D possibly TRBD1 on 5 matching bases. CDR3 length: 14 residues. Per germline, CDR1 MNHEY and CDR2 SVGAGI. Trimming removed 4 bases from V and 5 bases from J, with 14 bases in between. CDR3 region: CASSSQGKGTEAFF. In DNA form, the CDR3 reads TGTGCCAGCAGTTCTCAAGGGAAGGGGACTGAAGCTTTCTTT.

This chain links TRBV10-2 with TRBJ2-7; D may be TRBD2 (6 bases). CDR3 length: 15 residues. V was cut by 6 bases and J by 5 bases, with 20 bases left in between. Germline V gives CDR1 WSHSY, CDR2 SAAADI. CDR3 nucleotides: TGCGCCAGCAGGGGAGGCTGGCTAGGTCTCGACGAGCAGTACTTC. This gives the protein CASRGGWLGLDEQYF.